Below, 21 T cell receptor beta chains from the same sample are listed, as sequenced in a study of tumor-infiltrating lymphocytes in oesophageal squamous cell carcinoma. From the PCR reads, TCRdb called clonotypes with MiXCR, one entry per CDR3 protein. The sample records approximately 20,000 distinct CDR3 sequences, roughly 41% being singletons. Source material: normal esophageal tissue next to the tumor. These receptors were collected from a male donor with esophageal squamous cell carcinoma.

This clonotype was seen more than once but under ten times. The J gene is TRBJ1-3, the V gene TRBV6-1, with 7 bases fitting TRBD1. The ends lost 0 bases at V and 0 bases at J; junction bases unmatched: 5. CDR1 MNHNS and CDR2 SASEGT come from the germline V gene. CDR3 length equals 17 residues. CDR3 DNA sequence: TGTGCCAGCAGTGAAGCCGGACAGGAAAGCTCTGGAAACACCATATATTTT. This gives the protein CASSEAGQESSGNTIYF.

This clonotype was counted many times. This chain links TRBV28 with TRBJ2-1, with TRBD1 identical over 10 bases. Losses at the gene ends were 6 bases for V and 3 bases for J; bases not matched to a gene: 5. The CDR3 is 15 residues long. CDR1 is MDHEN, CDR2 SYDVKM, per germline. The CDR3 spells CASRPGTGDYNEQFF. CDR3 nucleotides: TGTGCCAGCAGACCCGGGACAGGGGACTACAATGAGCAGTTCTTC.

A word on this clonotype: One end of the junction is discordant with germline, which a read error may explain. This rearrangement joins TRBV4-2 to TRBJ2-5, with unresolved D. CDR1 is LGHNA, CDR2 YNFKEQ, per germline. The CDR3 is 15 amino acids. CDR3 nucleotide sequence: TGTGTCAGCAGCCAAGAAAGTTCCTCGCCGGAGACCCAGTACTTC. It yields the protein CVSSQESSSPETQYF.

V usage is TRBV7-2 and J usage is TRBJ2-5; 9 bases line up with TRBD2. The J call is in doubt because the DNA end fits TRBJ2-7 better. The CDR3 contains 13 residues. CDR1 and CDR2 (germline): SGHTA, FQGNSA. The CDR3 DNA sequence: TGTGCCAGCAGCGCGCGGGGGGGCGTCGAGCAGTACTTC. The encoded protein is CASSARGGVEQYF.

Many counts were recorded for this clonotype. Germline and junction disagree at one end, which may indicate a read error. J is TRBJ2-4 and V is TRBV5-6; 9 bases align to TRBD1. Germline-derived CDR1 and CDR2 are SGHDT and YYEEEE. The CDR3 length is 12 residues. The CDR3 region is CASSLGTGQGHF. DNA for the CDR3: TGTGCCAGCAGCCTCGGGACGGGACAGGGCCACTTC.

This clonotype came up many times. The chain is built from TRBV11-2 and TRBJ2-5, with TRBD2 as a possible D gene (5 bases). The V end lost 0 bases, the J end lost 11 bases, and 19 bases lay between the germline ends. The CDR3 length is 15 residues. Germline V lookup: CDR1 SGHAT, CDR2 FQNNGV. Here the CDR3 reads CASSLERGSLNEQYF. For the CDR3, the DNA is TGTGCCAGCAGCTTAGAACGAGGGAGCCTCAATGAGCAGTACTTC.

This clonotype has ten or more counts. The chain carries TRBV28 and TRBJ2-7, with 10 nucleotides matching TRBD1. The V segment lost 6 bases and the J segment 3 bases; nucleotides outside the gene matches: 5. Per germline, CDR1 MDHEN and CDR2 SYDVKM. There are 14 residues in the CDR3. Written as DNA, the CDR3 is TGTGCCAGCAGGGGGGGACAGGGGATCTACGAGCAGTACTTC. Its translation is CASRGGQGIYEQYF. Supplemented by reference TRBV28 and TRBJ2-7, the full variable domain reads DVKVTQSSRYLVKRTGEKVFLECVQDMDHENMFWYRQDPGLGLRLIYFSYDVKMKEKGDIPEGYSVSREKKERFSLILESASTNQTSMYLCASRGGQGIYEQYFGPGTRLTVT.

This clonotype is labeled as medium-sized. The J gene is TRBJ2-5, the V gene TRBV6-1, with D possibly being TRBD1 (6 bases). The germline V and J ends were trimmed by 6 bases and 5 bases, with 19 bases remaining between them. Germline V lookup: CDR1 MNHNS, CDR2 SASEGT. The CDR3 covers 15 residues. In DNA, the CDR3 is TGTGCCAGCAGGACTCCGGGACAACATCCCGAGACCCAGTACTTC. It yields the protein CASRTPGQHPETQYF.

Judged by abundance, this clonotype is medium-sized. The chain couples TRBV7-6 to TRBJ2-3; D is unresolved. Trimming took off 5 bases at V and 2 bases at J, with 11 bases between the two ends. The CDR3 consists of 14 residues. Germline loops: CDR1 SGHVS, CDR2 FNYEAQ. The CDR3 protein is CASSRTVNTDTQYF. CDR3 bases: TGTGCCAGCAGCCGGACGGTAAACACAGATACGCAGTATTTT.

The CDR3 loop reads CASSQQRGQYF. CDR3 DNA: TGTGCCAGCAGCCAGCAAAGGGGCCAGTACTTC. J is TRBJ2-4 and V is TRBV12-3 or TRBV12-4; a weak D match, TRBD1 (5 bases). CDR3 length: 11 amino acids. The V end was cut by 6 bases, the J end by 13 bases, with 13 bases between.

This clonotype is a singleton in its sample. CDR3 nucleotides: TGTGCCAGCAGTGAACCGGGACAGGGGACCTACGAGCAGTACTTC. Protein sequence: CASSEPGQGTYEQYF. The gene calls are TRBV6-1 and TRBJ2-3, with TRBD1 matching over 10 bases. The end of the DNA aligns better with TRBJ2-7, so the J call may be wrong. The CDR3 length is 15 residues. Germline CDR1 MNHNS, CDR2 SASEGT.

This chain links TRBV10-1 with TRBJ2-6; the match to TRBD2 covers 7 bases. The end of the DNA is better explained by TRBJ2-7, so the J call may be wrong. The CDR3 is 15 amino acids. Per the germline V gene, CDR1 is WNHNN and CDR2 is SYGVQD (reference sequence). CDR3 nucleotide sequence: TGCGCCAGCAGTGAGCCCCGGGACTACCAGGTTAAGCAGTACTTC. This gives the protein CASSEPRDYQVKQYF.

The V and J genes are TRBV6-6 and TRBJ2-4; D is unresolved. The end of the DNA aligns better with TRBJ2-7, so the J call may be wrong. In germline, CDR1 is MNHNY, CDR2 SVGAGI (reference sequence). This CDR3 spans 12 amino acids. The CDR3 DNA sequence: TGTGCCAGCAGCAAGGTTAAGACCGAGCAGTACTTC. Translation: CASSKVKTEQYF.

In its sample, this clonotype was seen many times. The chain carries TRBV10-3 and TRBJ2-1; the match to TRBD1 covers 9 bases. V shed 4 bases, J shed 5 bases, and the junction held 3 bases outside the gene matches. Looked up from germline, CDR1 is ENHRY and CDR2 is SYGVKD. The CDR3 spans 14 residues. In DNA form, the CDR3 reads TGTGCCATCAGTGGCCGGGACAGGGACAATGAGCAGTTCTTC. Protein: CAISGRDRDNEQFF.

As to this clonotype: This is likely a read error, given that the CDR3 carries no conserved phenylalanine or tryptophan at its end. The DNA is omitted, as the CDR3 cannot be located on it reliably, and the CDR3 follows TCRdb's listing. This rearrangement joins TRBV7-6 to TRBJ2-7; the DNA was not compared with TRBD1, the D call given in the table. The CDR3 spans 17 residues, counting both ends. The germline CDR1 and CDR2 sequences are SGHVS and FNYEAQ. CDR3 loop: CASSLEGAITYGYTFGS.

In its sample, this clonotype ranks as medium-sized (0.01 to 0.1%). The rearrangement uses TRBV6-1 and TRBJ2-4; 11 bases are a match to TRBD2. The junction had 4 bases not matched to a gene; V was cut back by 2 bases and J by 7 bases. This CDR3 contains 15 residues. The germline gives CDR1 MNHNS, CDR2 SASEGT. The CDR3 protein is CASSENASGRNIQYF. CDR3 sequence (DNA): TGTGCCAGCAGTGAAAATGCTAGCGGGAGGAACATTCAGTACTTC.

The CDR3 nucleotides read TGTGCCAGCAGTTTAATGGGGGTGCAGTACTTC. It codes for CASSLMGVQYF. The chain uses TRBV28 and TRBJ2-5; D is possibly TRBD1 or TRBD2 (5 bases each). The CDR3 is 11 residues long. Per germline, CDR1 MDHEN and CDR2 SYDVKM. V was trimmed by 2 bases and J by 11 bases, leaving 9 bases between them.

This clonotype appeared a few times. The chain links TRBV19 to TRBJ2-6; 11 bases agree with TRBD2. The DNA end lines up better with TRBJ2-7; the J call may be wrong. The CDR3 runs to 15 residues. Germline V gene data show CDR1 as LNHDA and CDR2 as SQIVND (reference sequence). The CDR3 DNA is TGTGCCAGTAGTGTAGCGGGAGGGATATACAATGAGCAGTACTTC. Translating gives CASSVAGGIYNEQYF.

The chain recombines TRBV7-6 with TRBJ2-3, with TRBD1 as a possible D gene (6 bases). This CDR3 has 13 residues. The germline V gene encodes CDR1 SGHVS and CDR2 FNYEAQ. The V and J ends lost 1 base and 6 bases respectively, with 8 bases between them. Here the CDR3 DNA reads TGTGCCAGCAGCTTAGTTAGGGGGGATACGCAGTATTTT. Its protein is CASSLVRGDTQYF.

The J gene is TRBJ2-5, the V gene TRBV12-3 or TRBV12-4; tentatively, D is TRBD2 (7 bases). This CDR3 contains 14 residues. V gave up 5 bases and J gave up 7 bases, with 17 bases separating them. DNA of the CDR3: TGTGCCAGCAGTACTAGGGAGGGGGGGTGGACCCAGTACTTC. This encodes CASSTREGGWTQYF.

The CDR3 DNA sequence: TGTGCCAGCAGCTTAATATTGGTCGGGGACAGGGCACAAGAGACCCAGTACTTC. This gives the protein CASSLILVGDRAQETQYF. J is TRBJ2-6 and V is TRBV7-8, with 9 bases that match TRBD1. Judging by the DNA end, TRBJ2-5 fits better; the J call may be wrong. Per germline, CDR1 SGHVS and CDR2 FQNEAQ. CDR3 length equals 18 residues.